Shown below are 3 T cell receptor beta chains from a single sample sequenced in a study of blood T cell repertoires in COVID-19. Assay: immunoSEQ multiplex PCR; the TCRdb copy retains only in-frame clones and omits some. The sample lists over 85,000 clones, roughly 86% seen once, with over 4% in the top ten. Sequencing was carried out using peripheral blood. These receptors were obtained from a man aged 40-50 years with acute or convalescent COVID-19.

This chain connects TRBV11-2 to TRBJ2-5, with D maybe TRBD2 (5 bases). Germline CDR1 is SGHAT and CDR2 is FQNNGV. There are 17 residues in the CDR3. V lost 0 bases and J 3 bases, leaving 17 bases between the germline ends. CDR3 in DNA: TGTGCCAGCAGCTTAGATGAGGCATCTGGGCGGGAAGAGACCCAGTACTTC. Protein product: CASSLDEASGREETQYF.

This chain links TRBV25-1 with TRBJ2-3, with 13 bases that match TRBD2. The CDR3 extends over 16 amino acids. The V and J ends lost 5 bases and 2 bases, in that order; junction bases with no gene match: 4. Germline V gene data show CDR1 as MGHDK and CDR2 as SYGVNS. The DNA of the CDR3 is TGTGCCAGCAGTCCCGGGACTAGCGGGAACACAGATACGCAGTATTTT. Translating it yields CASSPGTSGNTDTQYF.

This clone has just one count. The rearrangement uses TRBV4-3 and TRBJ1-2; D not certain. Germline assignment: CDR1 LGHNA and CDR2 YSLEER. This CDR3 is 18 amino acids long. Trimming took off 0 bases at V and 2 bases at J, with 19 bases between the two ends. The CDR3 protein is CASSQDIEGRVRNYGYTF. The CDR3 nucleotides are TGCGCCAGCAGCCAAGATATCGAGGGCCGGGTAAGGAACTATGGCTACACCTTC.